The 28 T cell receptor beta chains reported below all come from one sample, sequenced in a study of T cell responses to AZD1222 COVID-19 vaccine. The method was immunoSEQ multiplex PCR; TCRdb's version includes in-frame clones alone and lacks a portion of them. This sample carries 90,000 to 110,000 clones, around nine tenths of them seen once, and the ten largest clones take around 9.1%. This specimen consisted of peripheral blood, obtained on day 0 of AZD1222 vaccination. These receptor sequences come from an adult in good health.

The chain links TRBV6-5 to TRBJ2-5; TRBD2 is a possible D gene (6 bases). The ends were cut back, 2 bases at V and 5 bases at J, with 12 bases in the middle. Germline V CDR1 and CDR2: MNHEY, SVGAGI. The CDR3 is 14 amino acids. The CDR3 is CASSYGGSGETQYF. CDR3 bases: TGTGCCAGCAGTTACGGGGGGTCGGGGGAGACCCAGTACTTC.

This chain links TRBV28 with TRBJ1-4, with D uncertain. In germline, CDR1 is MDHEN, CDR2 SYDVKM. The CDR3 extends over 16 amino acids. V was trimmed by 2 bases and J by 4 bases, leaving 14 bases between them. The DNA for the CDR3 is TGTGCCAGCAGTTTACCCAGGCATCGATATAATGAAAAACTGTTTTTT. It is translated as CASSLPRHRYNEKLFF.

The chain carries TRBV2 and TRBJ2-2, with 8 positions matching TRBD2. CDR1 and CDR2 from the germline V gene are SNHLY and FYNNEI. V trimming: 6 bases; J trimming: 7 bases; junction bases outside the gene matches: 13. This CDR3 spans 16 amino acids. DNA for the CDR3: TGTGCCAGCAGAATTAGGAGTAGCGGGATTGGCGGGGAGCTGTTTTTT. Its translation is CASRIRSSGIGGELFF.

The genes are TRBV6-5 and TRBJ1-1, with unresolved D. Between the trimmed V and J ends, which lost 4 bases and 0 bases, there was a span of 12 bases. This CDR3 spans 15 amino acids. Germline-derived CDR1 and CDR2 are MNHEY and SVGAGI. The CDR3 DNA reads TGTGCCAGCAGTTCTCAACCGAGATTGAACACTGAAGCTTTCTTT. Amino acid sequence: CASSSQPRLNTEAFF.

The chain joins TRBV7-2 to TRBJ1-2; 7 bases are shared with TRBD1. Looked up from germline, CDR1 is SGHTA and CDR2 is FQGNSA. V lost 5 bases, J lost 4 bases, and 7 bases stayed unmatched. The CDR3 consists of 14 residues. CDR3 coding DNA: TGTGCCAGCAGCCCTCGAGCAGGGGGCTATGGCTACACCTTC. Protein: CASSPRAGGYGYTF. Looking up the rest from reference TRBV7-2 and TRBJ1-2 gives the full variable domain: GAGVSQSPSNKVTEKGKDVELRCDPISGHTALYWYRQSLGQGLEFLIYFQGNSAPDKSGLPSDRFSAERTGGSVSTLTIQRTQQEDSAVYLCASSPRAGGYGYTFGSGTRLTVV.

V and J are TRBV3-1 (or the pseudogene TRBV3-2) and TRBJ2-1; D is perhaps TRBD2 (6 bases). The CDR3 covers 11 residues. The germline V gene encodes CDR1 LGHDT and CDR2 YNNKEL (reference sequence). The V gene lost 6 bases and the J gene lost 7 bases, with 7 bases spanning the gap. As DNA, the CDR3 is TGTGCCAGCAGGACTAGGAATGAGCAGTTCTTC. Protein sequence: CASRTRNEQFF.

V gene TRBV28 combines with J gene TRBJ1-3, with D unclear. This CDR3 is 19 amino acids long. CDR1 is MDHEN, CDR2 SYDVKM, per germline. V dropped 3 bases and J dropped 0 bases, with 21 bases sitting between them. CDR3 sequence: CASSFPRVWALSSGNTIYF. The CDR3 nucleotides are TGTGCCAGCAGTTTCCCTAGGGTCTGGGCCCTAAGCTCTGGAAACACCATATATTTT.

The chain combines TRBV11-3 with TRBJ2-3; 13 nucleotides match TRBD2. CDR1 is SGHNT and CDR2 is YENEEA in the germline V gene. Trimming removed 5 bases from V and 6 bases from J; junction bases left unmatched: 8. The CDR3 totals 16 residues. DNA for the CDR3: TGTGCCAGCAGCCTACTAGCGGGAGGGCCAGCCGATACGCAGTATTTT. Its translation is CASSLLAGGPADTQYF.

CDR3 bases: TGTGCCACCAGTGATTTATTCCCCGGAGGGCAGTATTTT. Its protein product is CATSDLFPGGQYF. The rearrangement joins TRBV24-1 to TRBJ2-3; tentatively, D is TRBD2 (5 bases). Trimming removed 1 base at V and 11 bases at J, with 12 bases between. Germline V gene lookup returns CDR1 KGHDR and CDR2 SFDVKD. The length of the CDR3 is 13 residues.

Note on this clone: The sample carries other DNA sequences with the same CDR3. This chain links TRBV4-1 with TRBJ2-7, with a possible D match to TRBD1 (6 bases). CDR3 length: 14 residues. Trimming cost V 4 bases and J 0 bases, with 10 bases left between them. Germline CDR1 reads MGHRA; CDR2 reads YSYEKL. CDR3 region: CASSLGGSSYEQYF. The DNA for the CDR3 is TGCGCCAGCAGCCTAGGGGGAAGCTCCTACGAGCAGTACTTC.

The chain couples TRBV7-6 to TRBJ1-2, with D possibly matching TRBD1 (6 bases). Trimming pared 5 bases from V and 5 bases from J, leaving 18 bases between. The CDR3 covers 15 residues. The germline V gene encodes CDR1 SGHVS and CDR2 FNYEAQ. In DNA, the CDR3 is TGTGCCAGCAGCCCGGGACAAGCCGGGGGGTATGGCTACACCTTC. Residues: CASSPGQAGGYGYTF.

The chain employs TRBV3-1 (or the pseudogene TRBV3-2) and TRBJ1-1; D call uncertain. The length of the CDR3 is 15 residues. V was pared by 1 base and J by 3 bases, with 12 bases between. The germline gives CDR1 LGHDT, CDR2 YNNKEL (reference sequence). DNA for the CDR3: TGTGCCAGCAGCCAAGGAGGTTCGGCGCACACTGAAGCTTTCTTT. This sequence encodes CASSQGGSAHTEAFF.

The chain joins TRBV11-2 to TRBJ2-1; 9 nucleotides line up with TRBD2. The length of the CDR3 is 16 residues. V gave up 4 bases and J gave up 13 bases; unmatched junction bases: 17. CDR1 and CDR2 from the germline V gene are SGHAT and FQNNGV. CDR3 bases: TGTGCCAGCAGCTCGGCCGGGAGACTAGCGGATCCGTTACAGTTCTTC. As protein: CASSSAGRLADPLQFF.

The gene calls are TRBV7-2 and TRBJ1-1, with TRBD1 as a possible D gene (5 bases). Trimming left V 4 bases short and J 5 bases short, with 11 bases between. Germline-derived CDR1 and CDR2 are SGHTA and FQGNSA. The CDR3 covers 13 residues. This CDR3 is CASSSGIRTEAFF. The CDR3 nucleotides are TGTGCCAGCAGCTCAGGGATACGGACTGAAGCTTTCTTT.

This chain links TRBV30 with TRBJ1-2; 7 nucleotides line up with TRBD1. The CDR3 runs to 21 residues. V was pared by 3 bases and J by 2 bases, with 27 bases of the junction left unmatched. Germline assignment: CDR1 GTSNPN and CDR2 SVGIG (reference sequence). Written as DNA, the CDR3 is TGTGCCTGGAGAAGTGACCTCTTTCTAAAACAACTCACGGGACAGAACTATGGCTACACCTTC. As protein: CAWRSDLFLKQLTGQNYGYTF.

In this sample, this clone turned up many times. This rearrangement joins TRBV5-4 to TRBJ2-1, with 7 bases aligning to TRBD1. The V gene's germline CDR1 is SGHNT and CDR2 YYREEE (reference sequence). The junction had 6 bases not matched to a gene; V was cut back by 4 bases and J by 8 bases. This CDR3 contains 13 residues. In DNA form, the CDR3 reads TGTGCCAGCAGCCTACTTGGGACAGATGAGCAGTTCTTC. This encodes CASSLLGTDEQFF.

The table lists this clone with a count of one. The chain links TRBV6-1 to TRBJ2-3; D not certain. Trimming shortened V by 0 bases and J by 4 bases, and 11 bases separated the two germline ends. The CDR3 length is 15 residues. Germline CDR1 and CDR2: MNHNS and SASEGT. DNA of the CDR3: TGTGCCAGCAGTGAAGCGCTAGTTAGTCCAGATACGCAGTATTTT. Encoded protein: CASSEALVSPDTQYF.

J is TRBJ1-4 and V is TRBV27; no clear D. Trimming removed 7 bases from V and 7 bases from J, with 16 bases in between. The CDR3 is made up of 14 amino acids. Per the germline V gene, CDR1 is MNHEY and CDR2 is SMNVEV (reference sequence). The CDR3 bases are TGTGCCAGCACTCCTAGGTTCAGCGGTGAAAAACTGTTTTTT. Protein product: CASTPRFSGEKLFF. Combining the CDR3 with reference TRBV27 and TRBJ1-4 gives the whole variable domain EAQVTQNPRYLITVTGKKLTVTCSQNMNHEYMSWYRQDPGLGLRQIYYSMNVEVTDKGDVPEGYKVSRKEKRNFPLILESPSPNQTSLYFCASTPRFSGEKLFFGSGTQLSVL.

Of note for this clone: At one end the junction does not follow the germline gene, possibly because of a read error. The chain carries TRBV7-7 and TRBJ1-1; D gene unclear. CDR1 SSHAT and CDR2 FNYEAQ come from the germline V gene (reference sequence). The CDR3 totals 13 residues. The CDR3 sequence is CASSLGPTTEAFF. CDR3 sequence (DNA): TGTGCTAGCAGCTTAGGGCCGACCACTGAAGCTTTCTTT.

CDR3 in amino acids: CASSDRLDSPLHF. CDR3 DNA sequence: TGTGCCAGCAGTGACAGATTGGATTCACCCCTCCACTTT. The chain combines TRBV6-1 with TRBJ1-6; D call uncertain. The germline V gene has CDR1 MNHNS and CDR2 SASEGT. Trimming cost V 3 bases and J 8 bases, with 8 bases left between them. This CDR3 region has 13 residues.

This clone was detected only a few times. The rearrangement uses TRBV7-9 and TRBJ2-7; perhaps TRBD1 as D (6 bases). The V end was cut by 3 bases, the J end by 7 bases, with 13 bases between. This CDR3 is 13 amino acids long. Germline V gene lookup returns CDR1 SEHNR and CDR2 FQNEAQ (reference sequence). CDR3 in amino acids: CASSFQGPGEQYF. CDR3 DNA: TGTGCCAGCAGCTTCCAGGGGCCGGGGGAGCAGTACTTC.

This clone was observed once. The gene calls are TRBV5-4 and TRBJ2-7; D call uncertain. CDR1 and CDR2 from the germline V gene are SGHNT and YYREEE (reference sequence). Between the trimmed V and J ends, which lost 0 bases and 0 bases, there was a span of 10 bases. This CDR3 is built from 15 residues. In DNA, the CDR3 is TGTGCCAGCAGCTTGGCCGGACCGAGCTCCTACGAGCAGTACTTC. Translation: CASSLAGPSSYEQYF.

DNA of the CDR3: TGCAGCGTTGCGCCTAGCGGGAGTCTGGGCGAGCAGTACTTC. It yields the protein CSVAPSGSLGEQYF. The chain combines TRBV29-1 with TRBJ2-7; 10 bases match TRBD2. CDR1 SQVTM and CDR2 ANQGSEA come from the germline V gene. The CDR3 has 14 amino acids. V was clipped by 4 bases and J by 6 bases; unmatched bases: 9.

This clone was recorded a few times. This chain links TRBV28 with TRBJ1-5; D not resolved. Trimming stripped 6 bases from V and 8 bases from J, with 14 bases between. The CDR3 contains 13 residues. CDR1 is MDHEN and CDR2 is SYDVKM in the germline V gene. CDR3 sequence reads: CASSPAGGEPQHF. CDR3 bases: TGTGCCAGCAGCCCAGCCGGCGGGGAGCCCCAGCATTTT.

J is TRBJ1-1 and V is TRBV4-1; 9 bases align to TRBD1. The junction had 7 bases not matched to a gene; V was cut back by 0 bases and J by 11 bases. CDR1 is MGHRA, CDR2 YSYEKL, per germline. This CDR3 comprises 14 residues. CDR3 sequence reads: CASSQDLQGAVAFF. The CDR3, as DNA: TGCGCCAGCAGCCAAGATTTACAGGGGGCCGTGGCTTTCTTT.

J is TRBJ1-6 and V is TRBV28; TRBD1 matches 8 bases. V was clipped by 5 bases and J by 8 bases; unmatched bases: 5. Germline CDR1 and CDR2: MDHEN and SYDVKM. This CDR3 spans 14 amino acids. In nucleotides, the CDR3 is TGTGCCAGCAGTCGCCAGGGGGCTTATTCACCCCTCCACTTT. Translating it yields CASSRQGAYSPLHF.

The chain joins TRBV11-2 to TRBJ2-7; 8 nucleotides line up with TRBD1. V shed 5 bases, J shed 1 base, and the junction held 7 bases outside the gene matches. CDR3 length equals 15 residues. Germline CDR1 and CDR2: SGHAT and FQNNGV. CDR3 sequence reads: CASSPRQGPSYEQYF. CDR3 in DNA: TGTGCCAGCAGCCCACGACAGGGGCCATCCTACGAGCAGTACTTC.

The rearrangement uses TRBV2 and TRBJ2-6; 8 bases fit TRBD1. The V segment lost 6 bases and the J segment 4 bases; nucleotides outside the gene matches: 8. Germline lookup yields CDR1 SNHLY and CDR2 FYNNEI. The CDR3 sequence is 16 residues long. Here the CDR3 reads CASRDHRGTGANVLTF. CDR3 DNA: TGTGCCAGCAGGGACCACAGGGGGACCGGGGCCAACGTCCTGACTTTC.